This entry describes one T cell receptor (beta chain). The length of the CDR3 is 11 residues. CDR1 and CDR2 from the germline V gene are DFQATT and SNEGSKA (reference sequence). The entry originates in a study of monozygotic twins with inflammatory bowel disease. TCRdb re-called the 5' RACE reads, yielding one record per CDR3 amino acid sequence without DNA. The sample holds 300,000 to 450,000 distinct CDR3 sequences. The sequence was obtained from a human donor with ulcerative colitis or Crohn's disease, or a healthy co-twin of an affected twin (not recorded which). The chain has TRBV20-1 and TRBJ1-2; checking the TCRdb D call of TRBD1 is not possible without DNA. Material: blood. CDR3 amino acids: CSARGDSGYTF.